A selection of T cell receptor beta chains follows, all from one sample in a study of blood T cell repertoires in COVID-19. The repertoire was sequenced with immunoSEQ multiplex PCR; TCRdb's copy has only in-frame clones and lacks some. Among 150,000 to 200,000 clones listed, over 75% were seen once. The sample taken for sequencing was PBMCs or T cells enriched from blood (not recorded which). These receptors originate from a woman between 45 and 65 years old who had recovered from COVID-19. CDR3s include the opening cysteine and the closing phenylalanine or tryptophan. The order of the fields is J gene, D gene, clone size, V gene, CDR3 DNA, CDR3 protein. A D gene is named only where the DNA matches it firmly. The size of a clone is reported for some rows only, either as once, few or many, or as a class for expanded clones.

TRBJ2-1 - many TRBV4-2 TGTGCCAGCAGCCAAGATTCCACTAGCCCCTACAATGAGCAGTTCTTC CASSQDSTSPYNEQFF
TRBJ2-2 - - TRBV6-5 TGTGCCAGCTCCGTCAGGCCCAACACCGGGGAGCTGTTTTTT CASSVRPNTGELFF
TRBJ1-2 - - TRBV20-1 TGCAGTGCTAGATCCGGGGGAGGCTACACCTTC CSARSGGGYTF
TRBJ1-2 - - TRBV19 TGTGCCAGTAGTATAGGGCAGGGGAACTATGGCTACACCTTC CASSIGQGNYGYTF
TRBJ1-5 - - TRBV6-5 TGTGCCAGCAGTTACTCGGGGGAGGGTCAGCCCCAGCATTTT CASSYSGEGQPQHF
TRBJ1-2 - - TRBV6-5 TGTGCCAGCAGTCCGGGCAGGGATGGCTACACCTTC CASSPGRDGYTF
TRBJ1-6 - - TRBV27 TGTGCCAGCAGCCTTTACGGGAGGTATAATTCACCCCTCCACTTT CASSLYGRYNSPLHF
TRBJ2-3 TRBD2 - TRBV12-3/TRBV12-4 TGTGCCAGCAGGAGGGACTACACAGATACGCAGTATTTT CASRRDYTDTQYF
TRBJ2-5 - - TRBV25-1 TGTGCCAGCAGTGAATATAAGCGGGAGACCCAGTACTTC CASSEYKRETQYF
TRBJ2-3 TRBD2 - TRBV5-1 TGCGCCAGCAGACTAGCGGACTTCACAGATACGCAGTATTTT CASRLADFTDTQYF
TRBJ2-5 TRBD1 - TRBV24-1 TGTGCCACCAGTGAGGGGGGACAGGGGATGGGAGAGACCCAGTACTTC CATSEGGQGMGETQYF
TRBJ1-1 - - TRBV19 TGTGCCAGTATTTCGAAAGGGGCGGGAGAAACTGAAGCTTTCTTT CASISKGAGETEAFF
TRBJ2-5 - - TRBV20-1 TGCAGTGCTAGTCCGCAGGGCCTGGAGACCCAGTACTTC CSASPQGLETQYF